This TCR beta chain emerged from a study of control samples from healthy donors and cancer patients. Here immunoSEQ multiplex PCR was the method, and the copy in TCRdb shows in-frame clones only, minus some. The sample shows tens of thousands of clones, nearly 90% of them seen only once. The V gene's germline CDR1 is SGDLS and CDR2 YYNGEE. Germline trimming cut 2 bases from V and 2 bases from J; bases unmatched to any gene: 9. The length of the CDR3 is 17 residues. This TCR was recovered from a woman in her 50s in good health. The material sequenced was blood. The chain combines TRBV9 with TRBJ2-3; 9 bases map to TRBD1. The CDR3 spells CASSVSGTGTFTDTQYF. The DNA for the CDR3 is TGTGCCAGCAGCGTCTCAGGGACAGGGACTTTCACAGATACGCAGTATTTT. The variable domain in full, completed from reference TRBV9 and TRBJ2-3, reads DSGVTQTPKHLITATGQRVTLRCSPRSGDLSVYWYQQSLDQGLQFLIQYYNGEERAKGNILERFSAQQFPDLHSELNLSSLELGDSALYFCASSVSGTGTFTDTQYFGPGTRLTVL.